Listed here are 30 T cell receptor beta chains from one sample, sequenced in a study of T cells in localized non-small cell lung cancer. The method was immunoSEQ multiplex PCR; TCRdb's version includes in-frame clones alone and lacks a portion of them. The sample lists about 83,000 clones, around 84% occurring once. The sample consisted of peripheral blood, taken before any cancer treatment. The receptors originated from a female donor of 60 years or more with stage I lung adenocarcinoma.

The CDR3 reads CASSQAGASRTGKNSPLHF. CDR3 sequence (DNA): TGCGCCAGCAGCCAAGCTGGGGCGTCGAGGACAGGAAAAAATTCACCCCTCCACTTT. The chain recombines TRBV4-3 with TRBJ1-6; 7 bases match TRBD1. Germline V CDR1 and CDR2: LGHNA, YSLEER. The CDR3 is made up of 19 amino acids. Trimming cost V 1 base and J 7 bases; bases outside gene matches: 16.

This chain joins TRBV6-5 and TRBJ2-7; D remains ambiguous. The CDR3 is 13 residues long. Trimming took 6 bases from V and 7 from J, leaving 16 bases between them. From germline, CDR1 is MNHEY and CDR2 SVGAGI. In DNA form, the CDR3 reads TGTGCCAGCAGGAGCGACCCTTTAGGAGAGCAGTACTTC. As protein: CASRSDPLGEQYF.

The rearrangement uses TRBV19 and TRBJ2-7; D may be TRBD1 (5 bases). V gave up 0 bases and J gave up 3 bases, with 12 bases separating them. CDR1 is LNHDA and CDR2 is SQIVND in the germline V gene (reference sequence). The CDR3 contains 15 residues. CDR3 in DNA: TGTGCCAGTAGTATAGAACTGACTGACAGCTACGAGCAGTACTTC. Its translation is CASSIELTDSYEQYF.

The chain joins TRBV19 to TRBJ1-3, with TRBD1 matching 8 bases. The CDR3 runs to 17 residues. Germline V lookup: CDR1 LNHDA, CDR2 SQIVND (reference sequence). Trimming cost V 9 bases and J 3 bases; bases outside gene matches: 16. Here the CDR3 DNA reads TGTGCCAGCCGGGGGACAGGCGCGAGGAGGAATGGAAACACCATATATTTT. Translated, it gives CASRGTGARRNGNTIYF.

In DNA, the CDR3 is TGCGCCAGCAGCTTGGGCGGGGTTACCAACACTGAAGCTTTCTTT. It is translated as CASSLGGVTNTEAFF. This rearrangement joins TRBV5-1 to TRBJ1-1; D remains ambiguous. Germline CDR1 reads SGHRS; CDR2 reads YFSETQ. The CDR3 covers 15 residues. The V and J ends lost 0 bases and 2 bases respectively, with 11 bases between them.

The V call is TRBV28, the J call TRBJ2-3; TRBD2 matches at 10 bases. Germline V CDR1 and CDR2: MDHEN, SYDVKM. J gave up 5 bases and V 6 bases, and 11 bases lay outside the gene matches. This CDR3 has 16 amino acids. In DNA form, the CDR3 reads TGTGCCAGCAGCCTCCCCCTAGCGGGAGCAAAAGATACGCAGTATTTT. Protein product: CASSLPLAGAKDTQYF.

In nucleotides, the CDR3 is TGTGCCAGCAGTTTGAGGGGTCAATTCTGGGGGCTGAACACCGGGGAGCTGTTTTTT. This gives the protein CASSLRGQFWGLNTGELFF. The V and J genes are TRBV27 and TRBJ2-2; TRBD1 is a possible D gene (6 bases). CDR1 and CDR2 (germline): MNHEY, SMNVEV (reference sequence). V lost 3 bases to trimming and J lost 1 base, with 21 bases between them. The CDR3 runs to 19 residues.

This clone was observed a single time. CDR3 residues: CASSDSRGLRGAYGYTF. CDR3 in DNA: TGTGCCAGCAGTGACTCCAGAGGTCTCAGGGGGGCCTATGGCTACACCTTC. The chain combines TRBV6-4 with TRBJ1-2, with 7 bases matching TRBD1. CDR1 is MRHNA, CDR2 SNTAGT, per germline. Trimming removed 0 bases from V and 4 bases from J; junction bases left unmatched: 11. This CDR3 is built from 17 residues.

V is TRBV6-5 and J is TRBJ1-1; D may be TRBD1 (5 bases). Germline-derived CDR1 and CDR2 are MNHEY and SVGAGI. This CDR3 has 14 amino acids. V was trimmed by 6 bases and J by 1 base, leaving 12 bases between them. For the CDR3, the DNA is TGTGCCAGCAGCTACAACGGGGGGAACACTGAAGCTTTCTTT. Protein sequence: CASSYNGGNTEAFF.

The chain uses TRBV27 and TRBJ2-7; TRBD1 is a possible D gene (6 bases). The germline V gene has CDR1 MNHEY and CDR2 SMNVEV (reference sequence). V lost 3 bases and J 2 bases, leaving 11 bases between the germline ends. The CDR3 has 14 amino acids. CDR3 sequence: CASSFSGTTYEQYF. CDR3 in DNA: TGTGCCAGCAGTTTCTCTGGGACAACCTACGAGCAGTACTTC.

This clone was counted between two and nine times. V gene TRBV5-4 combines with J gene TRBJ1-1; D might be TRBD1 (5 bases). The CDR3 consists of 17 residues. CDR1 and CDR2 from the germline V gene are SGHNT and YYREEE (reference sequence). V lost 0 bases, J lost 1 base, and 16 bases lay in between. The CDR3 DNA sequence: TGTGCCAGCAGCTTGGCCACGGGGCGCCGGGGGAACACTGAAGCTTTCTTT. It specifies CASSLATGRRGNTEAFF.

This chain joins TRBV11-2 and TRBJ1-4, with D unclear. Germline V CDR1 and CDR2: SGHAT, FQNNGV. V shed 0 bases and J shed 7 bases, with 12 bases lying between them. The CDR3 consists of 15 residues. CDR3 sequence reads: CASSLDLGYGEKLFF. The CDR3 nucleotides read TGTGCCAGCAGCTTAGATTTAGGGTATGGTGAAAAACTGTTTTTT.

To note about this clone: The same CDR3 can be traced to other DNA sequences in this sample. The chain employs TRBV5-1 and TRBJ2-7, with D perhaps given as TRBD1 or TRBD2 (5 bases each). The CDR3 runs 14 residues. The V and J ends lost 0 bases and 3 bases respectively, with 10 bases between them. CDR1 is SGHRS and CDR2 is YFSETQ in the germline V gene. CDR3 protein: CASSLGQGVYEQYF. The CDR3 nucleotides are TGCGCCAGCAGCTTGGGGCAGGGAGTCTACGAGCAGTACTTC.

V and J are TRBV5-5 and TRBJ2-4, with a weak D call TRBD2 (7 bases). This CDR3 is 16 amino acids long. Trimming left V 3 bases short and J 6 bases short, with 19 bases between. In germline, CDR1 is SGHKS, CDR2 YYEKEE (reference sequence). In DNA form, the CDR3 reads TGTGCCAGCAGCTCGATTTCACAGGGAGGGGGAAACATTCAGTACTTC. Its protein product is CASSSISQGGGNIQYF.

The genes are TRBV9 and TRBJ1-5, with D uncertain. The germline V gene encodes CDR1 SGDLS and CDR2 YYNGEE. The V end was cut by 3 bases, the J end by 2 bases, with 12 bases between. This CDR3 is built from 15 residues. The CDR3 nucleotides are TGTGCCAGCAGCGCGACTGATTCTGGCAATCAGCCCCAGCATTTT. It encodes CASSATDSGNQPQHF.

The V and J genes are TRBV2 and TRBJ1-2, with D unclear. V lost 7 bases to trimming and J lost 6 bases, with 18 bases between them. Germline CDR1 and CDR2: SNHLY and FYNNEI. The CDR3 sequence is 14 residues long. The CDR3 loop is CASTLGGLTDGYTF. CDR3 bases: TGTGCCAGCACCCTGGGAGGTCTAACGGATGGCTACACCTTC.

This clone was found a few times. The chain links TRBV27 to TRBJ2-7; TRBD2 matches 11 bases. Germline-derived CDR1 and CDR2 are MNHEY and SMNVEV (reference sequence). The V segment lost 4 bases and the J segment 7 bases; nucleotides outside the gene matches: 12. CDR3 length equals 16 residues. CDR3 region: CASSSHDSGRAGEQYF. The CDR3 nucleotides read TGTGCCAGCAGTTCGCACGATAGCGGGAGGGCGGGGGAGCAGTACTTC.

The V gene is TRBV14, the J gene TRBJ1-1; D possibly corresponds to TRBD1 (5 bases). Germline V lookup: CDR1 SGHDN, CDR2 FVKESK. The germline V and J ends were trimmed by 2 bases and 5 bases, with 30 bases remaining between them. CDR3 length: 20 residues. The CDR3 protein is CASSQSFFWGTHTTMTEAFF. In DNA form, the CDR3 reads TGTGCCAGCAGCCAATCGTTCTTTTGGGGGACCCACACGACTATGACTGAAGCTTTCTTT.

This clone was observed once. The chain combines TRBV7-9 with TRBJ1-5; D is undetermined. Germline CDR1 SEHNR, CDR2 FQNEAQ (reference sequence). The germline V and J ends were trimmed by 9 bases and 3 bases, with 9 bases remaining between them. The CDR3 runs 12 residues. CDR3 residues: CASGRNNQPQHF. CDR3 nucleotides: TGTGCCAGTGGTAGGAACAATCAGCCCCAGCATTTT. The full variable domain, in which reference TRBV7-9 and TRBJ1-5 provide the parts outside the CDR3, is DTGVSQNPRHKITKRGQNVTFRCDPISEHNRLYWYRQTLGQGPEFLTYFQNEAQLEKSRLLSDRFSAERPKGSFSTLEIQRTEQGDSAMYLCASGRNNQPQHFGDGTRLSIL.

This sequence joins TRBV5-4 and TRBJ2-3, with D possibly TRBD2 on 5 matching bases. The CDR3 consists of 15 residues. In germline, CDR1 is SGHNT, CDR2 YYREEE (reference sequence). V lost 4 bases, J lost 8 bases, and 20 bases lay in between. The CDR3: CASSTGVAAPGTQYF. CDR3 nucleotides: TGTGCCAGCAGCACCGGGGTGGCGGCCCCGGGTACGCAGTATTTT.

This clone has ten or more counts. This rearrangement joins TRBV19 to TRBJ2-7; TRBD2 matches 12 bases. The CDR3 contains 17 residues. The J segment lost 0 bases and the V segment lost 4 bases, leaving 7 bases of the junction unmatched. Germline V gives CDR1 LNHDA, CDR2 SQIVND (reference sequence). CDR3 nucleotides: TGTGCCAGTAGTAGGGGACTAGCGGGTTGGGACTCCTACGAGCAGTACTTC. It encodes CASSRGLAGWDSYEQYF.

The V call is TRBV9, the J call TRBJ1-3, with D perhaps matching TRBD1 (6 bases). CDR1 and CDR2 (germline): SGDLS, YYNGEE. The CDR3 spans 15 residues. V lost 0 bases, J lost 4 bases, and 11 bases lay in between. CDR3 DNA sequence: TGTGCCAGCAGCGTAGGGGGGGCTGAGGGAAACACCATATATTTT. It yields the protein CASSVGGAEGNTIYF.

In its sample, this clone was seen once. The CDR3 region is CASSFPGTGVYEQYF. CDR3 in DNA: TGTGCCAGCAGCTTCCCCGGGACAGGGGTCTACGAGCAGTACTTC. This sequence joins TRBV5-4 and TRBJ2-7; TRBD1 agrees at 10 bases. The CDR3 runs 15 residues. V was pared by 2 bases and J by 3 bases, with 5 bases of the junction left unmatched. Germline-derived CDR1 and CDR2 are SGHNT and YYREEE (reference sequence).

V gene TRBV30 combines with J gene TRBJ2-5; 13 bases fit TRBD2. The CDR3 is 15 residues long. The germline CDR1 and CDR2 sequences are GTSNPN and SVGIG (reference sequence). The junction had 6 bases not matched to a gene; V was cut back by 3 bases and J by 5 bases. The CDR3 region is CAWSSGLAGVETQYF. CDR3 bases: TGTGCCTGGAGCTCTGGACTAGCGGGAGTGGAGACCCAGTACTTC.

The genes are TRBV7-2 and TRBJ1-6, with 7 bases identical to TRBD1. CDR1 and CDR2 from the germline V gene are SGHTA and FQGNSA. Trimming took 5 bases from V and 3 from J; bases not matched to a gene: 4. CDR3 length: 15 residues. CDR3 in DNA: TGTGCCAGCAGCGGAGGGACAGTCTATAATTCACCCCTCCACTTT. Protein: CASSGGTVYNSPLHF.

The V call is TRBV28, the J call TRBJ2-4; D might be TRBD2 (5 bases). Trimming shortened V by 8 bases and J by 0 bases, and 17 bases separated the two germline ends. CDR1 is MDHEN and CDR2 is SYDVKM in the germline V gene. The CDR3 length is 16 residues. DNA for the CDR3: TGTGCCAGCGGCGGGCCGACGCATTTAGCCAAAAACATTCAGTACTTC. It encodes CASGGPTHLAKNIQYF. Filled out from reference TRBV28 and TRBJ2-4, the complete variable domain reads DVKVTQSSRYLVKRTGEKVFLECVQDMDHENMFWYRQDPGLGLRLIYFSYDVKMKEKGDIPEGYSVSREKKERFSLILESASTNQTSMYLCASGGPTHLAKNIQYFGAGTRLSVL.

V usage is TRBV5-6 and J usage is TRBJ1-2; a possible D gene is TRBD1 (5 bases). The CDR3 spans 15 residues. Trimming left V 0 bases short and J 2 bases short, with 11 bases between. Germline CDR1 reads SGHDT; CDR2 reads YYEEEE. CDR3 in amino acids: CASSLVPGTNYGYTF. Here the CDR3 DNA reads TGTGCCAGCAGCTTGGTCCCCGGGACGAACTATGGCTACACCTTC.

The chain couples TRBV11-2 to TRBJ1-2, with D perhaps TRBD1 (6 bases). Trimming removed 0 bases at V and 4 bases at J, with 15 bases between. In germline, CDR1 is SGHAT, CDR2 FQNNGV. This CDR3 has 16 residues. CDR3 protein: CASSLDNLDSFYGYTF. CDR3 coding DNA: TGTGCCAGCAGCTTAGATAATTTGGACAGTTTCTATGGCTACACCTTC. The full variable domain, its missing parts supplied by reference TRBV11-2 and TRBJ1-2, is EAGVAQSPRYKIIEKRQSVAFWCNPISGHATLYWYQQILGQGPKLLIQFQNNGVVDDSQLPKDRFSAERLKGVDSTLKIQPAKLEDSAVYLCASSLDNLDSFYGYTFGSGTRLTVV.

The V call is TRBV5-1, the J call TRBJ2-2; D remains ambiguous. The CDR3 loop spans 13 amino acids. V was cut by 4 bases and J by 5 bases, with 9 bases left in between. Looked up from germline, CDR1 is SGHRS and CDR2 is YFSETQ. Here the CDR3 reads CASSETQTGELFF. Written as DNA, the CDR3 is TGCGCCAGCAGCGAGACTCAGACCGGGGAGCTGTTTTTT.

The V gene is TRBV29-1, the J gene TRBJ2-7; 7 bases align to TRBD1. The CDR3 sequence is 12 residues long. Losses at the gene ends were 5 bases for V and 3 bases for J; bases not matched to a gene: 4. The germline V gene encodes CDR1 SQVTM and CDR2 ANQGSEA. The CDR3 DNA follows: TGCAGCGTTCGGGACAGCGTCTACGAGCAGTACTTC. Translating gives CSVRDSVYEQYF.